This is a list of T cell receptor beta chains from one sample in a study of T cell repertoires in cytomegalovirus infection. The antigens of these receptors remain unknown. TCRdb passed the reads through MiXCR, listing each CDR3 protein once. The sample carries about 85,000 distinct CDR3 sequences, about half recorded once. Sequenced here: CD8+ T cells from cultured PBMCs, sampled from culture after CMV antigen stimulation. Receptors originate from a human donor in good health (CMV status not recorded). Some clones in this sample may be carry-over from other donors' samples. CDR3s include the opening cysteine and the closing phenylalanine or tryptophan. The size entry is marked missing in some rows and otherwise reads once, few, many or a size class.

clone size: -; V gene: TRBV4-1; J gene: TRBJ1-5; CDR3 protein: CASSRQGTDNLPQHF
clone size: -; V gene: TRBV11-2; J gene: TRBJ2-1; CDR3 protein: CASSPTSGSSYNEQFF
clone size: -; V gene: TRBV7-4; J gene: TRBJ1-5; CDR3 protein: CASSAGGYQPQHF
clone size: -; V gene: TRBV2; J gene: TRBJ2-1; CDR3 protein: CAIEPGYNEQFF
clone size: -; V gene: TRBV12-3/TRBV12-4; J gene: TRBJ2-2; CDR3 protein: CASSLSRGNTGELFF
clone size: few; V gene: TRBV28; J gene: TRBJ2-1; CDR3 protein: CASYKGPSYNEQFF
clone size: few; V gene: TRBV11-2; J gene: TRBJ1-1; CDR3 protein: CASSPIAGTLNAEAFF
clone size: -; V gene: TRBV11-1; J gene: TRBJ2-2; CDR3 protein: CASSPEGTNTGELFF
clone size: -; V gene: TRBV7-9; J gene: TRBJ1-2; CDR3 protein: CASTRERGVTF
clone size: -; V gene: TRBV6-2/TRBV6-3; J gene: TRBJ1-5; CDR3 protein: CASSRDASMPQHF
clone size: few; V gene: TRBV6-6; J gene: TRBJ2-7; CDR3 protein: CASKGLAGVYEQYF
clone size: once; V gene: TRBV4-2; J gene: TRBJ1-1; CDR3 protein: CASSQEAYIDTEAFF
clone size: -; V gene: TRBV11-2; J gene: TRBJ2-3; CDR3 protein: CASSGGAGTDTQYF
clone size: once; V gene: TRBV6-5; J gene: TRBJ2-1; CDR3 protein: CASSYRGEGLNNEQFF
clone size: few; V gene: TRBV7-9; J gene: TRBJ2-2; CDR3 protein: CASSYPGRNTGELFF
clone size: -; V gene: TRBV10-3; J gene: TRBJ1-4; CDR3 protein: CAISENYEKLFF
clone size: few; V gene: TRBV4-2; J gene: TRBJ1-3; CDR3 protein: CASSQGGIYTIYF
clone size: -; V gene: TRBV6-2/TRBV6-3; J gene: TRBJ2-7; CDR3 protein: CASSTPRTSGTHEQYF
clone size: few; V gene: TRBV6-2/TRBV6-3; J gene: TRBJ1-2; CDR3 protein: CASSPSPRDIYGYTF
clone size: -; V gene: TRBV27; J gene: TRBJ2-1; CDR3 protein: CASSVAGGYNEQFF